Presented here are 27 T cell receptor beta chains from one specimen sequenced in a study of blood T cells in healthy people across ages. Primers used in a second PCR of about 6 to 11 cycles were a sample-barcoded 5' primer and a J-beta primer mix. Each CDR3 protein is one row after TCRdb ran MiXCR on the 5' RACE reads. The sample has some 1.5 million distinct CDR3 sequences, approximately 42% seen once. Sample: blood. The receptors derive from a woman aged 18 to 35 in good health.

The V gene is TRBV6-2 or TRBV6-3, the J gene TRBJ1-4; a possible D gene is TRBD1 (6 bases). The CDR3 runs 15 residues. Trimming took 1 base from V and 8 from J, leaving 14 bases between them. The germline V gene has CDR1 MNHEY and CDR2 SVGEGT. The CDR3 coding sequence is TGTGCCAGCAGTTACTATGGGGGGCTCGGCGAAAAACTGTTTTTT. Its protein is CASSYYGGLGEKLFF.

Ten or more counts support this clonotype. The chain employs TRBV20-1 and TRBJ2-5, with D perhaps matching TRBD1 (8 bases). Trimming stripped 5 bases from V and 7 bases from J, with 20 bases between. The CDR3 runs to 14 residues. From germline, CDR1 is DFQATT and CDR2 SNEGSKA (reference sequence). CDR3 sequence (DNA): TGCAGTGCTCAGTTCGGGACAGGCGGGGGGACCCAGTACTTC. It encodes CSAQFGTGGGTQYF.

This chain uses TRBV10-3 with TRBJ1-1; possibly TRBD1 for D (5 bases). The CDR3 is made up of 15 amino acids. The V gene lost 2 bases and the J gene lost 1 base, with 11 bases spanning the gap. Germline V gene data show CDR1 as ENHRY and CDR2 as SYGVKD. CDR3 in DNA: TGTGCCATCAGTGAGGGAAGGGGTTGGAACACTGAAGCTTTCTTT. Translated, it gives CAISEGRGWNTEAFF.

The chain is built from TRBV6-2 or TRBV6-3 and TRBJ1-1; D unresolved. V lost 5 bases and J lost 3, with 7 bases in between. Per the germline V gene, CDR1 is MNHEY and CDR2 is SVGEGT. The CDR3 loop spans 12 amino acids. CDR3 DNA: TGTGCCAGCAGTCCACACTACACTGAAGCTTTCTTT. Translated: CASSPHYTEAFF.

The V and J genes are TRBV20-1 and TRBJ1-5; D possibly corresponds to TRBD1 (5 bases). This CDR3 is 14 amino acids long. Germline values: CDR1 DFQATT, CDR2 SNEGSKA (reference sequence). Trimming took 6 bases from V and 0 from J, leaving 12 bases between them. CDR3 coding DNA: TGCAGTGCACTGACAGTAAATAGCAATCAGCCCCAGCATTTT. Translating it yields CSALTVNSNQPQHF.

Only a few counts were recorded for this clonotype. The gene calls are TRBV29-1 and TRBJ2-1, with a tentative D call TRBD2 (5 bases). This CDR3 is built from 15 residues. Trimming left V 4 bases short and J 4 bases short, with 17 bases between. Germline CDR1 and CDR2: SQVTM and ANQGSEA. CDR3 sequence: CSVAGAASRYNEQFF. CDR3 nucleotides: TGCAGCGTTGCGGGCGCGGCTAGCAGATACAATGAGCAGTTCTTC.

The chain carries TRBV6-1 and TRBJ2-3; no definite D call. The CDR3 consists of 15 residues. Germline V gene lookup returns CDR1 MNHNS and CDR2 SASEGT. Trimming stripped 7 bases from V and 4 bases from J, with 18 bases between. The CDR3 reads CASIAAVGFADTQYF. The CDR3 nucleotides are TGTGCCAGCATCGCCGCGGTAGGCTTCGCAGATACGCAGTATTTT.

The genes are TRBV9 and TRBJ2-1, with TRBD2 identical over 8 bases. The germline V gene encodes CDR1 SGDLS and CDR2 YYNGEE. J was trimmed by 2 bases and V by 4 bases; bases with no gene match: 5. The CDR3 runs to 15 residues. The CDR3 protein is CASSPRSGAYNEQFF. The CDR3 bases are TGTGCCAGCAGCCCCCGTAGCGGGGCCTACAATGAGCAGTTCTTC.

The rearrangement joins TRBV30 to TRBJ1-2; 8 bases are shared with TRBD1. Looked up from germline, CDR1 is GTSNPN and CDR2 is SVGIG (reference sequence). The ends lost 0 bases at V and 4 bases at J; junction bases unmatched: 4. The CDR3 has 14 residues. The CDR3 region has the DNA TGTGCCTGGAGTGTTCCCAGGGGGCCCTATGGCTACACCTTC. Protein sequence: CAWSVPRGPYGYTF.

The rearrangement uses TRBV12-3 or TRBV12-4 and TRBJ1-2, with a tentative D call TRBD1 (6 bases). The ends were cut back, 3 bases at V and 0 bases at J, with 11 bases in the middle. The CDR3 is 15 residues long. For the CDR3, the DNA is TGTGCCAGCAGTTTCTCCGGGACACCTAACTATGGCTACACCTTC. Translated: CASSFSGTPNYGYTF.

A note on this clonotype: The junction and the germline gene differ at one end; a read error may be behind it. This chain joins TRBV7-9 and TRBJ2-6; D unresolved. This CDR3 comprises 16 residues. Germline CDR1 SEHNR, CDR2 FQNEAQ (reference sequence). CDR3 DNA: TGTGCCAGCAGGCCCACCGTGAGCTCTGGGACCAACGTCCTGACTTTC. Encoded protein: CASRPTVSSGTNVLTF.

This clonotype has a count of ten or more. This chain joins TRBV12-3 or TRBV12-4 and TRBJ2-3; no definite D call. Trimming took 2 bases from V and 1 from J, leaving 7 bases between them. CDR3 size: 14 residues. The CDR3 loop reads CASSLTQGTDTQYF. CDR3 DNA: TGTGCCAGCAGTTTAACCCAGGGCACAGATACGCAGTATTTT.

This clonotype was detected only a few times. The chain uses TRBV6-2 or TRBV6-3 and TRBJ1-2; a weak D match, TRBD1 (6 bases). Per the germline V gene, CDR1 is MNHEY and CDR2 is SVGEGT. The CDR3 length is 16 residues. Trimming took 5 bases from V and 2 from J, leaving 18 bases between them. The chain's CDR3 is CASSQKWDTKNYGYTF. The CDR3 coding sequence is TGTGCCAGCAGTCAAAAGTGGGACACCAAAAACTATGGCTACACCTTC.

V and J are TRBV20-1 and TRBJ1-4; 9 nucleotides line up with TRBD1. Germline loops: CDR1 DFQATT, CDR2 SNEGSKA (reference sequence). This CDR3 region has 14 residues. J was trimmed by 5 bases and V by 6 bases; bases with no gene match: 7. CDR3 region: CSAQSGTGNEKLFF. Written as DNA, the CDR3 is TGCAGTGCCCAATCTGGGACAGGGAATGAAAAACTGTTTTTT.

A few counts support this clonotype. The gene calls are TRBV12-3 or TRBV12-4 and TRBJ2-7; no firm D call. This CDR3 has 15 residues. The ends were cut back, 3 bases at V and 0 bases at J, with 12 bases in the middle. DNA of the CDR3: TGTGCCAGCAGTTTGAGACTGACGAGCTCCTACGAGCAGTACTTC. It translates to CASSLRLTSSYEQYF.

This chain connects TRBV10-3 to TRBJ2-7, with D maybe TRBD2 (6 bases). Looked up from germline, CDR1 is ENHRY and CDR2 is SYGVKD. The CDR3 extends over 15 amino acids. Trimming removed 3 bases at V and 0 bases at J, with 12 bases between. CDR3 nucleotide sequence: TGTGCCATCAGTGATCGGACTATCATCTCCTACGAGCAGTACTTC. This sequence encodes CAISDRTIISYEQYF.

The CDR3 region is CASRYSGYEQYF. The CDR3 nucleotides are TGTGCCAGCAGATATAGCGGGTACGAGCAGTACTTC. V usage is TRBV12-3 or TRBV12-4 and J usage is TRBJ2-7; TRBD2 matches 7 bases. The length of the CDR3 is 12 residues. V lost 6 bases, J lost 4 bases, and 3 bases stayed unmatched.

This clonotype has ten or more counts. J is TRBJ2-1 and V is TRBV20-1; 7 nucleotides agree with TRBD2. V dropped 2 bases and J dropped 5; count of bases not matched to a gene: 0. The length of the CDR3 is 12 residues. Germline lookup yields CDR1 DFQATT and CDR2 SNEGSKA (reference sequence). CDR3 bases: TGCAGTGCTAGACTAGCGGACAATGAGCAGTTCTTC. Encoded protein: CSARLADNEQFF.

This clonotype has just a few counts. This CDR3 is CAWSVPGYQETQYF. DNA of the CDR3: TGTGCCTGGAGTGTACCCGGGTACCAAGAGACCCAGTACTTC. V gene TRBV30 combines with J gene TRBJ2-5; unclear D gene. Trimming removed 0 bases from V and 0 bases from J, with 8 bases in between. This CDR3 is 14 amino acids long. CDR1 and CDR2 from the germline V gene are GTSNPN and SVGIG (reference sequence).

The chain joins TRBV7-2 to TRBJ2-1, with 10 nucleotides matching TRBD2. The CDR3 covers 16 residues. The germline gives CDR1 SGHTA, CDR2 FQGNSA. The ends lost 3 bases at V and 5 bases at J; junction bases unmatched: 7. CDR3 DNA sequence: TGTGCCAGCAGCTTCCCGGGACTAGCGACAAACAATGAGCAGTTCTTC. It specifies CASSFPGLATNNEQFF.

V usage is TRBV29-1 and J usage is TRBJ2-3; D possibly corresponds to TRBD2 (5 bases). Trimming shortened V by 7 bases and J by 4 bases, and 15 bases separated the two germline ends. This CDR3 has 13 amino acids. Germline CDR1 SQVTM, CDR2 ANQGSEA. CDR3 in amino acids: CSAATRVADTQYF. For the CDR3, the DNA is TGCAGCGCCGCAACTAGGGTCGCAGATACGCAGTATTTT.

The V call is TRBV7-2, the J call TRBJ1-4, with TRBD1 matching 7 bases. V lost 5 bases and J lost 7; bases outside the gene matches: 7. The CDR3 runs 14 residues. From germline, CDR1 is SGHTA and CDR2 FQGNSA. CDR3 region: CASSKGARREKLFF. In DNA, the CDR3 is TGTGCCAGCAGCAAGGGGGCGCGTCGTGAAAAACTGTTTTTT.

The V gene is TRBV9, the J gene TRBJ1-2; no definite D call. CDR1 is SGDLS and CDR2 is YYNGEE in the germline V gene. This CDR3 is built from 14 residues. With 1 base removed from V and 8 bases from J, the gap between germline ends came to 15 bases. The CDR3 region is CASSVRVDTIGYTF. CDR3 coding DNA: TGTGCCAGCAGCGTAAGGGTAGATACTATCGGCTACACCTTC.

The chain combines TRBV20-1 with TRBJ1-1; TRBD1 might be the D (5 bases). Germline V gene data show CDR1 as DFQATT and CDR2 as SNEGSKA (reference sequence). The CDR3 totals 13 residues. V lost 1 base and J 1 base, leaving 7 bases between the germline ends. The CDR3 here is CSARGGTNTEAFF. CDR3 nucleotides: TGCAGTGCTAGAGGGGGCACGAACACTGAAGCTTTCTTT.

There are a few counts of this clonotype. The rearrangement uses TRBV25-1 and TRBJ1-2, with a possible D match to TRBD1 (6 bases). The germline V gene encodes CDR1 MGHDK and CDR2 SYGVNS. The ends were cut back, 2 bases at V and 11 bases at J, with 18 bases in the middle. This CDR3 is built from 14 residues. CDR3 region: CASSEDLTGRTYTF. As DNA, the CDR3 is TGTGCCAGCAGTGAAGATTTAACAGGGAGAACTTACACCTTC.

V gene TRBV27 combines with J gene TRBJ2-4, with TRBD1 identical over 8 bases. Germline V lookup: CDR1 MNHEY, CDR2 SMNVEV (reference sequence). J gave up 9 bases and V 5 bases, and 9 bases lay outside the gene matches. The CDR3 has 14 residues. CDR3 DNA: TGTGCCAGCAGTACCGGGACAGGTATTGGCATTCAGTACTTC. Translating it yields CASSTGTGIGIQYF.

This clonotype occurred a few times. The genes are TRBV28 and TRBJ2-7, with TRBD2 matching 7 bases. The germline CDR1 and CDR2 sequences are MDHEN and SYDVKM. The CDR3 is 12 residues long. V shed 5 bases, J shed 6 bases, and the junction held 4 bases outside the gene matches. The CDR3 DNA sequence: TGTGCCAGCAGTCAAGCGGGACGCGAGCAGTACTTC. Protein sequence: CASSQAGREQYF.